The present entry profiles one TCR beta chain with its context. The data are from a study of blood T cell repertoires in COVID-19. As for the study in general: Donors in the United States, Italy and Spain gave samples during acute or convalescent COVID-19. Sample material is recorded as cDNA or gDNA derived from T cells, B-cell-depleted T cells, or PBMCs.

The CDR3 totals 14 residues. The germline CDR1 and CDR2 sequences are SEHNR and FQNEAQ (reference sequence). Trimming removed 3 bases from V and 0 bases from J, with 9 bases in between. Seattle-derived patients entered the study during active infection and were followed longitudinally. Authors' methods: Amplified reference gene primers provided the basis for estimating nucleated cell counts. Some clones are missing from TCRdb's copy, which holds only in-frame ones; the method was immunoSEQ multiplex PCR. Clone size and V and J calls were adopted from that table, with D and trimming inferred from the DNA. The table shows about 180,000 clones, with over 80% occurring only once.

The chain combines TRBV7-9 with TRBJ2-7, with D perhaps matching TRBD1 (6 bases). The receptor comes from a woman between 40 and 50 years old with COVID-19, enrolled during active disease. The sample was peripheral blood. CDR3 DNA sequence: TGTGCCAGCAGCTTTTGGGACAACTCCTACGAGCAGTACTTC. The encoded protein is CASSFWDNSYEQYF. Combining the CDR3 with reference TRBV7-9 and TRBJ2-7 gives the whole variable domain DTGVSQNPRHKITKRGQNVTFRCDPISEHNRLYWYRQTLGQGPEFLTYFQNEAQLEKSRLLSDRFSAERPKGSFSTLEIQRTEQGDSAMYLCASSFWDNSYEQYFGPGTRLTVT.